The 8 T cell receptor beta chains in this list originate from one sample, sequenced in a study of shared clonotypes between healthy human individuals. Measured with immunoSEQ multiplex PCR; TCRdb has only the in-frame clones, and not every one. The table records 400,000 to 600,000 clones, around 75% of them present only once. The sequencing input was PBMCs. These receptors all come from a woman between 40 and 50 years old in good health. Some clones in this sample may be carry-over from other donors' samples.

The CDR3 spells CAPRRRGVRGNTIYF. In nucleotides, the CDR3 is TGCGCGCCCAGACGGCGGGGGGTGCGGGGAAACACCATATATTTT. The gene calls are TRBV5-1 and TRBJ1-3; perhaps TRBD1 as D (5 bases). The CDR3 spans 15 residues. CDR1 is SGHRS, CDR2 YFSETQ, per germline. The full variable domain, in which reference TRBV5-1 and TRBJ1-3 provide the parts outside the CDR3, is KAGVTQTPRYLIKTRGQQVTLSCSPISGHRSVSWYQQTPGQGLQFLFEYFSETQRNKGNFPGRFSGRQFSNSRSEMNVSTLELGDSALYLCAPRRRGVRGNTIYFGEGSWLTVV.

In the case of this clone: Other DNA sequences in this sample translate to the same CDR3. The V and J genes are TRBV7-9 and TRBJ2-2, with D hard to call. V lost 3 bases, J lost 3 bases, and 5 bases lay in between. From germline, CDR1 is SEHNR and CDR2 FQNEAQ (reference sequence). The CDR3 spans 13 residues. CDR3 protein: CASSLTYTGELFF. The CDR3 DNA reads TGTGCCAGCAGCTTGACGTACACCGGGGAGCTGTTTTTT.

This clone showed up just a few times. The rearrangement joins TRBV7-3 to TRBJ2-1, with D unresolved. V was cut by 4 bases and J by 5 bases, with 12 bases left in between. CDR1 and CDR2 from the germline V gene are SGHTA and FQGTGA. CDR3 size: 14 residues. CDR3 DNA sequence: TGTGCCAGCAGCTCCCTTGGAGAGAACAATGAGCAGTTCTTC. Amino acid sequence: CASSSLGENNEQFF.

The CDR3: CASSPSRTSLYEQYF. CDR3 nucleotides: TGTGCCAGCAGCCCCTCGAGGACTAGCCTCTACGAGCAGTACTTC. The genes are TRBV7-8 and TRBJ2-7; TRBD2 matches at 8 bases. This CDR3 contains 15 residues. The germline gives CDR1 SGHVS, CDR2 FQNEAQ. Trimming cost V 5 bases and J 3 bases; bases outside gene matches: 9.

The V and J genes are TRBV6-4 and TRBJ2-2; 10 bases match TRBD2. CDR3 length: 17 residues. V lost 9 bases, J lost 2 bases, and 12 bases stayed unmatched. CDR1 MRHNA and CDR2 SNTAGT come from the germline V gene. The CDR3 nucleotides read TGTGCCAGGGGGGGACTAGCGCGCATCTTAAACACCGGGGAGCTGTTTTTT. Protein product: CARGGLARILNTGELFF.

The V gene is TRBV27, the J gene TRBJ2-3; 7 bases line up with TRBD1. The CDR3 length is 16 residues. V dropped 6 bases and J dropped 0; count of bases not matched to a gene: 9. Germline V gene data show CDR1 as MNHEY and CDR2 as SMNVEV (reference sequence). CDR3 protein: CASSPYKTGSTDTQYF. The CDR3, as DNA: TGTGCCAGCAGCCCTTATAAGACAGGGAGCACAGATACGCAGTATTTT.

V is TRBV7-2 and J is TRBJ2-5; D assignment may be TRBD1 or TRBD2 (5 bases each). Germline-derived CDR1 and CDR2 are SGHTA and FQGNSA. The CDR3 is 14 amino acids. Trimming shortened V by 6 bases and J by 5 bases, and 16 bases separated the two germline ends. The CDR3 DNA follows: TGTGCCAGCAGTGGGACCCAGGCAAGGGAGACCCAGTACTTC. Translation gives CASSGTQARETQYF.

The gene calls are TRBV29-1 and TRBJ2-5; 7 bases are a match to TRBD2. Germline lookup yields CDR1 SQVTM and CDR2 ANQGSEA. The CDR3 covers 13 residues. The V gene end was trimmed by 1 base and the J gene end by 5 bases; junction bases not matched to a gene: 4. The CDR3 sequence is CSVEVGGLETQYF. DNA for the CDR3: TGCAGCGTTGAAGTGGGGGGGTTGGAGACCCAGTACTTC.